Listed below are T cell receptor beta chains from one sample, sequenced in a study of blood T cells in healthy people across ages. TCRdb ran MiXCR on the 5' RACE reads and lists one entry per CDR3 protein. The sample lists 1,800,000 or so distinct CDR3 sequences; around 42% were seen once. Sequencing was carried out using blood. The receptor source for this set is a human donor in good health. Each CDR3 is given with its conserved first and last residue. Only part of the rows carry a size: once, few, many, or a class if the clone is expanded.

V	J	size	CDR3
TRBV9	TRBJ2-2	few	CASRPPGTGVTGELFF
TRBV2	TRBJ1-4	.	CASSLQGTFNEKLFF
TRBV6-2/TRBV6-3	TRBJ2-1	many	CASTAGASYNEQFF
TRBV15	TRBJ2-3	.	CATRKSTDTQYF
TRBV10-3	TRBJ1-5	.	CAIWNGNQPQHF
TRBV2	TRBJ1-2	.	CASSEAPGGYTF
TRBV4-1	TRBJ2-5	.	CASSQAGGQKTQYF
TRBV27	TRBJ2-1	.	CASSLLVGVAEMNNEQFF
TRBV27	TRBJ1-4	few	CASSLRPGVNEKLFF
TRBV5-1	TRBJ2-6	.	CASSLVGPISGANVLTF
TRBV3-1	TRBJ2-3	few	CASRKAGGHLLTDTQYF
TRBV6-5	TRBJ1-2	.	CASSYSSGASYTF
TRBV9	TRBJ2-2	.	CASSDRQGPGELFF
TRBV20-1	TRBJ1-1	.	CSARDRVVHTEAFF
TRBV11-2	TRBJ2-3	.	CASSFQWDTQYF
TRBV5-1	TRBJ2-7	.	CASSLGKNNEQYF
TRBV27	TRBJ1-4	.	CASSLDLGRKLFF
TRBV12-3/TRBV12-4	TRBJ1-2	.	CASSLARVPNYGYTF
TRBV7-3	TRBJ1-1	.	CASSLWGPEAFF
TRBV7-9	TRBJ2-4	few	CASSFPSGSGNIAKNIQYF
TRBV5-5	TRBJ1-2	few	CASSPGDWFYTF
TRBV10-3	TRBJ2-1	.	CAIKRTPESEQFF
TRBV9	TRBJ2-3	many	CASSSRTSGGTDTQYF
TRBV6-2/TRBV6-3	TRBJ2-1	few	CASSATPGSKQFF
TRBV10-3	TRBJ2-7	.	CAISAIDRTTSYEQYF
TRBV24-1	TRBJ2-5	few	CATSDPTDYLETQYF
TRBV4-3	TRBJ2-4	.	CASSQDSPGQLAKNIQYF
TRBV14	TRBJ1-6	few	CASSPPGTARISPLHF
TRBV5-5	TRBJ2-3	.	CASSFTGLAVDTQYF
TRBV6-6	TRBJ2-7	many	CASGTRPYEQYF
TRBV29-1	TRBJ1-2	few	CSVDWGLGGYTF
TRBV29-1	TRBJ2-7	.	CSVDTGGTPYEQYF
TRBV12-3/TRBV12-4	TRBJ2-7	.	CASSLSASQDRADYEQYF
TRBV7-2	TRBJ1-2	.	CASSLVGTGDMSYTF
TRBV7-2	TRBJ1-2	.	CASSLQGRTYGYTF
TRBV6-2/TRBV6-3	TRBJ2-6	.	CASRTINRGLTSGANVLTF
TRBV5-1	TRBJ2-1	.	CASSLGPGRGDLDEQFF
TRBV10-2	TRBJ1-1	.	CASAEGVGKTEAFF
TRBV11-2	TRBJ2-2	.	CASSFLLGGAPGELFF
TRBV5-1	TRBJ2-1	.	CASSLGTSSLYEQFF
TRBV20-1	TRBJ2-5	few	CSATGDREREETQYF
TRBV6-8	TRBJ1-1	.	CASIAFQGKENTEAFF
TRBV6-2/TRBV6-3	TRBJ1-2	.	CASSDMTDYYGYTF
TRBV6-2/TRBV6-3	TRBJ2-7	many	CASSSRVSYEQYF
TRBV12-3/TRBV12-4	TRBJ2-1	.	CASSTAPQGVDEQFF
TRBV27	TRBJ1-2	.	CASSSTTGLPFYGYTF